One sample yielded the 17 T cell receptor beta chains listed below, sequenced in a study of cytotoxic CD8 clonotypes in ibrutinib-treated CLL (dated by TCRdb to the early 2020s). The sample's time point label is to be understood as: progressive disease on ibrutinib. The method was the immunoSEQ multiplex PCR assay. TCRdb mirrors the immuneACCESS table, restricted to in-frame sequences. Some clones are absent from its copies; in checked studies, under half trace to an unresolved V gene, and the reason for the others is unknown. Counted in this sample were around 70,000 clones; approximately 80% of them appeared once. The biggest ten clones account for roughly 8% of the sample. Sequenced here: PBMCs, sampled at disease progression, from a patient treated with ibrutinib. These receptor sequences come from a human donor with chronic lymphocytic leukemia.

The chain joins TRBV7-7 to TRBJ2-2; D may be TRBD1 (5 bases). CDR1 is SSHAT and CDR2 is FNYEAQ in the germline V gene (reference sequence). CDR3 length: 14 amino acids. Trimming pared 1 base from V and 6 bases from J, leaving 9 bases between. CDR3 amino acids: CASSLGQGPGELFF. The CDR3 nucleotides are TGTGCCAGCAGCTTAGGGCAGGGCCCCGGGGAGCTGTTTTTT. The full variable domain, in which reference TRBV7-7 and TRBJ2-2 provide the parts outside the CDR3, is GAGVSQSPRYKVTKRGQDVTLRCDPISSHATLYWYQQALGQGPEFLTYFNYEAQPDKSGLPSDRFSAERPEGSISTLTIQRTEQRDSAMYRCASSLGQGPGELFFGEGSRLTVL.

The chain carries TRBV2 and TRBJ1-5, with unresolved D. V was shortened by 10 bases and J by 2 bases, with 9 bases between the two germline ends. This CDR3 is 12 amino acids long. The germline V gene has CDR1 SNHLY and CDR2 FYNNEI. The CDR3 reads CATSPGNQPQHF. The CDR3 nucleotides read TGTGCCACCTCCCCAGGCAATCAGCCCCAGCATTTT.

The chain employs TRBV14 and TRBJ2-2; perhaps TRBD2 as D (5 bases). Germline V gives CDR1 SGHDN, CDR2 FVKESK. V lost 3 bases and J 6 bases, leaving 11 bases between the germline ends. The CDR3 length is 14 residues. This CDR3 reads CASSQTRVSGELFF. The CDR3 coding sequence is TGTGCCAGCAGCCAGACGCGGGTTTCCGGGGAGCTGTTTTTT.

The chain combines TRBV30 with TRBJ1-3, with unresolved D. CDR1 is GTSNPN, CDR2 SVGIG, per germline (reference sequence). This CDR3 spans 16 amino acids. Trimming took off 2 bases at V and 0 bases at J, with 14 bases between the two ends. The CDR3 loop reads CAWSLRQTISGNTIYF. DNA for the CDR3: TGTGCCTGGAGTCTTCGGCAGACCATCTCTGGAAACACCATATATTTT.

The chain combines TRBV4-1 with TRBJ2-4; maybe TRBD2 (5 bases). Germline CDR1 MGHRA, CDR2 YSYEKL. Trimming took 3 bases from V and 10 from J, leaving 16 bases between them. The CDR3 contains 14 residues. The CDR3 nucleotides read TGCGCCAGCAGCCACTTATCGGACTTGGGGATTCAGTACTTC. It codes for CASSHLSDLGIQYF.

The V gene is TRBV6-6, the J gene TRBJ1-1, with D possibly matching TRBD1 (6 bases). Per germline, CDR1 MNHNY and CDR2 SVGAGI (reference sequence). This CDR3 has 14 residues. V was shortened by 0 bases and J by 4 bases, with 9 bases between the two germline ends. The CDR3 bases are TGTGCCAGCAGTTACTCGGGGGCTTCCACTGAAGCTTTCTTT. As protein: CASSYSGASTEAFF.

This clone showed up just a few times. The gene calls are TRBV4-1 and TRBJ2-2; D unresolved. The CDR3 sequence is 17 residues long. The V end lost 1 base, the J end lost 6 bases, and 18 bases lay between the germline ends. Germline V lookup: CDR1 MGHRA, CDR2 YSYEKL. The DNA for the CDR3 is TGCGCCAGCAGCCAAGCCCCCCCCGGGCTTTCAGCCGGGGAGCTGTTTTTT. It translates to CASSQAPPGLSAGELFF.

This sequence joins TRBV27 and TRBJ2-7; 7 bases line up with TRBD2. Looked up from germline, CDR1 is MNHEY and CDR2 is SMNVEV (reference sequence). The CDR3 has 14 amino acids. The trim removed 9 bases at V and 4 bases at J, leaving 12 bases unmatched. CDR3 sequence (DNA): TGTGCCAGGATGAGGGGAGGGCCTGCGTACGAGCAGTACTTC. Residues: CARMRGGPAYEQYF.

The CDR3 nucleotides read TGCGCCAGCAGCTACGGGACTTACGAGCAGTACTTC. Translation gives CASSYGTYEQYF. The chain employs TRBV5-1 and TRBJ2-7; TRBD2 might be the D (6 bases). From germline, CDR1 is SGHRS and CDR2 YFSETQ. The CDR3 consists of 12 residues. Trimming shortened V by 3 bases and J by 4 bases, and 8 bases separated the two germline ends.

V and J are TRBV13 and TRBJ1-2, with 7 positions matching TRBD1. The trim removed 2 bases at V and 4 bases at J, leaving 7 bases unmatched. CDR1 is PRHDT and CDR2 is FYEKMQ in the germline V gene (reference sequence). The CDR3 runs to 15 residues. In DNA, the CDR3 is TGTGCCAGCAGCTTACTTTCAGGGGGGTTCTATGGCTACACCTTC. Translated: CASSLLSGGFYGYTF.

The chain joins TRBV29-1 to TRBJ2-2; D ambiguous. This CDR3 is built from 13 residues. V was pared by 3 bases and J by 1 base, with 6 bases between. Germline V gene lookup returns CDR1 SQVTM and CDR2 ANQGSEA. In DNA, the CDR3 is TGCAGCGTTGATAATATGAACACCGGGGAGCTGTTTTTT. This gives the protein CSVDNMNTGELFF.

This chain connects TRBV6-5 to TRBJ1-2; D is perhaps TRBD1 (5 bases). CDR3 length: 16 amino acids. V lost 2 bases and J 6 bases, leaving 19 bases between the germline ends. Germline loops: CDR1 MNHEY, CDR2 SVGAGI. The chain's CDR3 is CASSYRPYSPGDGYTF. Written as DNA, the CDR3 is TGTGCCAGCAGTTACAGACCCTACTCCCCGGGGGATGGCTACACCTTC.

There are a few counts of this clone. The DNA is omitted, as the CDR3 cannot be located on it reliably, and the CDR3 follows TCRdb's listing. The chain carries TRBV2 and TRBJ1-5. The CDR3 is made up of 14 amino acids, end residues included. Germline V lookup: CDR1 SNHLY, CDR2 FYNNEI. CDR3 amino acids: CASILDGANQPQHF.

The chain links TRBV28 to TRBJ1-1; D may be TRBD1 (6 bases). CDR1 is MDHEN and CDR2 is SYDVKM in the germline V gene. The germline V and J ends were trimmed by 2 bases and 7 bases, with 17 bases remaining between them. The CDR3 loop spans 15 amino acids. The CDR3 coding sequence is TGTGCCAGCAGTTTAGCTTCGGCAGGGGATGGTGAAGCTTTCTTT. This encodes CASSLASAGDGEAFF.

This chain links TRBV5-1 with TRBJ2-7; the D is unclear. Germline V gene sequence: CDR1 SGHRS, CDR2 YFSETQ. The CDR3 has 14 residues. V was pared by 3 bases and J by 7 bases, with 17 bases between. CDR3 region: CASSSYAGYTEQYF. The CDR3 nucleotides read TGCGCCAGCAGCTCATACGCTGGGTATACGGAGCAGTACTTC. Based on the CDR3 plus reference TRBV5-1 and TRBJ2-7, the full variable domain is KAGVTQTPRYLIKTRGQQVTLSCSPISGHRSVSWYQQTPGQGLQFLFEYFSETQRNKGNFPGRFSGRQFSNSRSEMNVSTLELGDSALYLCASSSYAGYTEQYFGPGTRLTVT.

This rearrangement joins TRBV11-2 to TRBJ2-5; 8 nucleotides agree with TRBD1. The V gene end was trimmed by 7 bases and the J gene end by 5 bases; junction bases not matched to a gene: 6. The CDR3 sequence is 13 residues long. Looked up from germline, CDR1 is SGHAT and CDR2 is FQNNGV. The CDR3 spells CASTINRGETQYF. For the CDR3, the DNA is TGTGCCAGCACGATCAACAGGGGGGAGACCCAGTACTTC.

This clone has only one observation. This sequence joins TRBV18 and TRBJ2-1; 9 bases fit TRBD2. The V gene end was trimmed by 0 bases and the J gene end by 8 bases; junction bases not matched to a gene: 8. This CDR3 comprises 16 residues. The germline V gene has CDR1 KGHSH and CDR2 LQKENI. The CDR3 nucleotides read TGTGCCAGCTCACCACCTAGCGGGGGCCGTAACCATGAGCAGTTCTTC. The encoded protein is CASSPPSGGRNHEQFF.